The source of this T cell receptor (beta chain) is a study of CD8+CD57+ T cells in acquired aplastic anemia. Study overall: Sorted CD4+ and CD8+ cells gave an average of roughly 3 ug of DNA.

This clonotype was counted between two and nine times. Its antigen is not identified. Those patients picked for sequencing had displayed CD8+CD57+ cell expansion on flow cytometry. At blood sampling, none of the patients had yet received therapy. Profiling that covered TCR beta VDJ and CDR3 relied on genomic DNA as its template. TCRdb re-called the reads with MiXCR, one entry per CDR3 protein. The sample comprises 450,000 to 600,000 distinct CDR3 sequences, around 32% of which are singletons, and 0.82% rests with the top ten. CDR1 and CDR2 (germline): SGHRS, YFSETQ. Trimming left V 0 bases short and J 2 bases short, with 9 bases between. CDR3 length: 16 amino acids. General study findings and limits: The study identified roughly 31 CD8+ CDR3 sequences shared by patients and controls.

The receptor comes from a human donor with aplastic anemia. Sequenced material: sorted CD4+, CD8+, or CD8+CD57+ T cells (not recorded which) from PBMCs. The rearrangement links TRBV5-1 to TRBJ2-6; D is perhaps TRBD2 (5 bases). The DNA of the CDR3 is TGCGCCAGCAGCTTGGACGGGATAACTGGGGCCAACGTCCTGACTTTC. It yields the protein CASSLDGITGANVLTF.